Shown below are 8 T cell receptor beta chains from a single sample sequenced in a study of vaccination effects on CD4 cells after COVID-19. Culture lasted about ten days before CD4+ T cell isolation. Antigen specificity for these receptors is unknown. Here immunoSEQ multiplex PCR was the method, and the copy in TCRdb shows in-frame clones only, minus some. The sample lists 70,000 to 75,000 clones, 60% to 80% occurring once. The starting material was CD4+ T cells from PBMCs cultured without peptide, obtained before COVID-19 vaccination. The receptors shown here come from a human donor who received a COVID-19 vaccine.

This clone was picked up one time. The gene calls are TRBV18 and TRBJ2-1, with a possible D match to TRBD2 (6 bases). Germline CDR1 reads KGHSH; CDR2 reads LQKENI. Trimming stripped 3 bases from V and 4 bases from J, with 16 bases between. The CDR3 is 16 residues long. CDR3 nucleotides: TGTGCCAGCTCACCCCCCGGGACTCTTATTTACAATGAGCAGTTCTTC. This translates into CASSPPGTLIYNEQFF.

The chain employs TRBV6-5 and TRBJ1-5; TRBD1 agrees at 8 bases. Germline V gene sequence: CDR1 MNHEY, CDR2 SVGAGI. The V and J ends lost 5 bases and 6 bases, in that order; junction bases with no gene match: 9. The length of the CDR3 is 15 residues. The CDR3 bases are TGTGCCAGCAGTACGGCCGGGACAGGTGCTCAGCCCCAGCATTTT. Protein product: CASSTAGTGAQPQHF.

The V call is TRBV28, the J call TRBJ2-2; D is perhaps TRBD2 (6 bases). CDR1 and CDR2 from the germline V gene are MDHEN and SYDVKM. The CDR3 covers 15 residues. Trimming removed 6 bases at V and 1 base at J, with 12 bases between. CDR3 nucleotide sequence: TGTGCCAGCAGCGAGCCCGGGGGGAACACCGGGGAGCTGTTTTTT. This sequence encodes CASSEPGGNTGELFF.

The V and J genes are TRBV4-1 and TRBJ2-1; tentative D call: TRBD1 (5 bases). This CDR3 is 16 amino acids long. The V end was cut by 3 bases, the J end by 4 bases, with 16 bases between. Germline CDR1 and CDR2: MGHRA and YSYEKL. As DNA, the CDR3 is TGCGCCAGCAGCCATATTGGTCGACAGCGATACAATGAGCAGTTCTTC. It translates to CASSHIGRQRYNEQFF.

This clone was counted a few times. The chain recombines TRBV29-1 with TRBJ1-2, with a weak D call TRBD1 (6 bases). The CDR3 consists of 14 residues. Trimming took 2 bases from V and 1 from J, leaving 11 bases between them. In germline, CDR1 is SQVTM, CDR2 ANQGSEA. CDR3 DNA: TGCAGCGTTGAAAACAGACAGGTTAACTATGGCTACACCTTC. This translates into CSVENRQVNYGYTF. Drawing the rest from reference TRBV29-1 and TRBJ1-2, the complete variable domain is SAVISQKPSRDICQRGTSLTIQCQVDSQVTMMFWYRQQPGQSLTLIATANQGSEATYESGFVIDKFPISRPNLTFSTLTVSNMSPEDSSIYLCSVENRQVNYGYTFGSGTRLTVV.

This CDR3 is CASSIYLDNQPQHF. The CDR3 coding sequence is TGTGCCAGTAGTATATATCTTGACAATCAGCCCCAGCATTTT. The rearrangement uses TRBV19 and TRBJ1-5, with D uncertain. In germline, CDR1 is LNHDA, CDR2 SQIVND (reference sequence). The CDR3 loop spans 14 amino acids. V was clipped by 2 bases and J by 3 bases, with 8 bases between them. Together with reference TRBV19 and TRBJ1-5, the CDR3 gives the full variable domain: DGGITQSPKYLFRKEGQNVTLSCEQNLNHDAMYWYRQDPGQGLRLIYYSQIVNDFQKGDIAEGYSVSREKKESFPLTVTSAQKNPTAFYLCASSIYLDNQPQHFGDGTRLSIL.

V and J are TRBV7-2 and TRBJ1-3; TRBD1 matches at 8 bases. CDR3 length: 15 residues. Germline V CDR1 and CDR2: SGHTA, FQGNSA. The ends lost 4 bases at V and 4 bases at J; junction bases unmatched: 6. The CDR3 bases are TGTGCCAGCAGCTCGCAGGGGGCGTCGGGAAACACCATATATTTT. Translated: CASSSQGASGNTIYF.

The chain combines TRBV5-1 with TRBJ2-1, with D possibly matching TRBD1 (6 bases). Germline V gives CDR1 SGHRS, CDR2 YFSETQ. Trimming shortened V by 5 bases and J by 0 bases, and 24 bases separated the two germline ends. The CDR3 sequence is 19 residues long. This CDR3 is CASSSITGTLYYSYNEQFF. The CDR3 coding sequence is TGCGCCAGCAGTTCTATAACCGGGACACTATATTACTCCTACAATGAGCAGTTCTTC.